This T cell receptor (beta chain) is from a study of immune evolution from preneoplasia to lung adenocarcinoma. The V gene's germline CDR1 is MNHNS and CDR2 SASEGT. Trimming pared 7 bases from V and 4 bases from J, leaving 15 bases between. The CDR3 is 14 amino acids. Sequencing was performed with immunoSEQ multiplex PCR; in TCRdb, only in-frame clones are kept and a portion is missing. The sample has 14,000 to 15,000 clones; about four fifths are singletons. This receptor was identified in a person aged 60 to 80 with lung adenocarcinoma. The sequencing sample was made of FFPE minimally invasive lung adenocarcinoma tissue. J is TRBJ2-3 and V is TRBV6-1, with D possibly matching TRBD1 (5 bases). Here the CDR3 reads CASNFRGPADTQYF. The CDR3 DNA reads TGTGCCAGCAATTTTAGGGGTCCGGCAGATACGCAGTATTTT.